The sequence of this TCR beta chain was determined in a study of Graves' ophthalmopathy and Graves' hyperthyroidism. Amplifying from RNA transcripts, the study obtained TCR beta CDR3 regions. The authors performed first-round RT-PCR with HTBI primers and then a second-round multiplex PCR. Each CDR3 protein is one row after TCRdb ran MiXCR on the multiplex PCR reads. The sample has 740,000 or so distinct CDR3 sequences, 40% seen once. This clonotype has a count of ten or more. Pregnant or lactating patients and those with other autoimmune diseases or uncontrolled infections were excluded. This CDR3 has 12 amino acids. V lost 7 bases and J 1 base, leaving 8 bases between the germline ends. Germline CDR1 reads SNHLY; CDR2 reads FYNNEI.

Sequencing input: peripheral blood. The genes are TRBV2 and TRBJ2-7; D not certain. This TCR came from an adult man with Graves' ophthalmopathy. This CDR3 reads CASTWNSYEQYF. DNA for the CDR3: TGTGCCAGCACCTGGAATTCCTACGAGCAGTACTTC.